This T cell receptor beta chain emerged from a study of cytomegalovirus exposure and HLA in healthy donors (dated by TCRdb to about 2017). Turning to the overall study: In an earlier analysis of fewer than 750 of the donors, less than 350 Gb of sequence data and 120 million or so unique TCR beta sequences from some 170 million T cells were reported. Rather than using new phenotypic data, the later analysis identified candidate immune exposures from TCR beta sequences and from how often those sequences occurred across donors. The number of donors typed differed by locus, with about 620-630 for A, B, C, DRB1 and DQB1, 522 for DQA1, about 610 for DPA1, and under 490 for DPB1. Among around 400 genotyped donors of the cohort, an average of roughly 230,000 unique TCR beta nucleotide sequences was sequenced per donor, of which about 18% were non-productive. Both class I and class II loci were covered by HLA typing, at four-digit resolution. All discovery cohort repertoires had been generated using a single sequencing platform. A later analysis re-examined previously published TCR beta repertoires from 600 to 700 donors and added high-resolution HLA genotyping to investigate patterns of TCR occurrence. The study combined high-throughput TCR immunosequencing, statistical association of individual TCRs with disease status, and machine learning to predict cytomegalovirus infection status. About 300 gigabases of sequencing data and 78 million or so unique TCR sequences were included in an early release covering roughly 700 HLA-typed donors. The study aimed to test whether signatures of past pathogen exposure could be identified by cataloging public T cell receptors. A separate validation cohort of some 130 different subjects was used in addition to the roughly 670-subject first cohort. The T cell repertoires of several hundred subjects were profiled by immunosequencing and related to cytomegalovirus serostatus. Of the approximately 400 genotyped donors, approximately 83% fell in the genetic ancestry cluster associated with self-reported Caucasian donors. Genome-wide SNP genotypes for about three fifths of the roughly 670 donors were used in a later genetic analysis, which treated that subset as a discovery cohort. A handful of DR-DQ haplotypes were handled as single units for association and clustering because linkage in the cohort was strong. Donor age, sex, ethnicity and CMV serostatus were compiled alongside the repertoire data. An earlier analysis of around 580 of the donors used high-throughput TCR beta sequencing to judge whether each TCR beta V gene segment behaved as functional or pseudogenic. What the authors observed across the whole study: In a later analysis, most CMV-associated TCR beta chains were found to appear HLA-restricted, with HLA associations seemingly driven largely by CMV exposure. Most TCR sequences were seen in very few donors, while some public TCRs were found in many individuals. Linkage disequilibrium might explain the correlated functional status among segregating V segments, but an unknown experimental factor could not be excluded. According to a later genetic analysis, donors in an Asian-associated ancestry cluster had fewer N-insertions in productive TCRs than the approximately 700-donor mean. A cluster of highly shared sequence variants was judged likely to represent a technical artifact of the sequencing pipeline. V-gene and J-gene trimming of TCR beta chains was associated with a missense DCLRE1C variant in a later genetic analysis, and the association was replicated in an independent cohort. The authors suggested that the approach could potentially be extended to other disease states and immunological phenotypes. For the cohort, immune exposure information was limited to CMV serostatus. Because HLA typing was missing for some donors at each locus, association tests included only the typed subset. Only TCR beta chains were sequenced in this cohort, and the absence of alpha or paired-chain data limited detectable features. Roughly uniform sequencing depth across donors was assumed in presence/absence analyses, although this assumption may not hold. A further reported finding was that TCR beta sequences accurately predicted the HLA-A and HLA-B alleles for most subjects in the first cohort. A few of the identified cytomegalovirus-associated TCR beta chains were confirmed in vitro to be specific for cytomegalovirus antigens. When HLA alleles, especially DR and DQ, strongly co-occurred, TCR associations were difficult to assign to individual alleles. Several of the top co-occurrence clusters appeared to be linked to parvovirus B19, influenza, CMV and Epstein-Barr virus, according to a later analysis. In an earlier analysis of some 500 of the donors, most TCR beta V segments were observed in productive rearrangements about 90% or about 30% of the time, broadly matching IMGT annotations. Because counts were too low, seventeen rarely observed V segments, including chromosome 9 orphons, were excluded from the earlier analysis of about 500 of the donors. The study gave a list of about 150 TCR beta chains associated with cytomegalovirus. In a later analysis, 16,951 TCR beta sequences were associated with specific HLA alleles at a false discovery rate of 0.05. In a later analysis, HLA-associated TCR beta chains were found to be more clonally expanded and to have lower generation probabilities than equally common non-associated chains. A later analysis found that TCR association rates varied across HLA loci, with DRB1 alleles showing the most associated TCRs and HLA-C alleles the fewest. Because the 87-base-pair reads could not distinguish some IMGT-functional V segments, including TRBV6-2 and TRBV6-3, those segments were excluded. In both the original and validation cohorts, the classifier was reported to diagnose cytomegalovirus status with high specificity and sensitivity.

The CDR3 runs 14 amino acids, cysteine and phenylalanine included. Only the CDR3 region is kept as DNA, spanning 42 bases read in frame from base 1. From a lookup of the germline V gene, CDR1 and CDR2 are SGHRS and YFSETQ. V loses 4 bases, J loses 2 bases, and the germline ends lie 12 bases apart. In total, just over 650 healthy bone marrow donors made up the cohort. At the time of sampling, every cohort member was nominally healthy, though immune exposures that went unrecorded were likely present. The donor was CMV seropositive and belonged to the group of a few hundred seropositive cohort members. A peripheral blood sample was provided by each donor, and peripheral blood mononuclear cells were used for TCR beta sequencing. The Qiagen DNeasy Blood Extraction Kit was used to extract genomic DNA from the blood cell samples. The library came from the immunoSEQ multiplex PCR assay. For the multiplex PCR, a mixture combining 60 forward primers for TCR Vbeta segments and 13 reverse primers for TCR Jbeta segments was used. The CDR3 region of rearranged TCR beta genes was amplified from genomic DNA with a multiplex PCR assay. Amplified TCR beta libraries were sequenced as 87-base-pair reads on the Illumina HiSeq System. On the authors' methods: A later analysis counted approximately 84 million unique TCR beta chains across the roughly 700 repertoires, and 10 million to 11 million of these chains were shared by at least two donors. Raw reads were error-corrected and collapsed into unique sequences with a nearest-neighbor algorithm that merged closely related sequences to remove PCR and sequencing errors. To assign V, D and J gene segments, CDR3 sequences were aligned to IMGT reference sequences. For a sequence to be retained, at least a six-nucleotide match to both a V gene segment and a J gene segment was required. Rearrangements were classified as productive when the CDR3 lacked stop codons and remained in frame with V and J, and all other rearrangements were classified as non-productive. CDR3 was defined by IMGT convention, running from the second conserved V-encoded cysteine to the conserved J-encoded phenylalanine. The earlier analysis of about 560 of the donors excluded any sequence lacking an unambiguous match to a single V gene segment. In an earlier analysis of roughly 500 of the donors, V segments were called functional above 56.7% productive rearrangements and were called segregating when the between-donor standard deviation exceeded 5%. A statistical classification framework was built to diagnose cytomegalovirus status from the catalog of TCR beta chain sequences. A later analysis assigned V and J genes by comparing TCR nucleotide sequences with IMGT/GENE-DB human TR gene sequences. The TCRdist pipeline was used in a later analysis to assign CDR3 sequences and most-parsimonious VDJ recombination scenarios. In a later analysis, each TCR beta chain was defined by its CDR3 amino acid sequence together with its V-gene family, and reads without a unique V-gene family were excluded. A later analysis removed 550 to 700 highly shared, low-generation-probability nucleotide sequences to deal with suspected cross-contamination and a sequencing artifact. For each public chain, a later analysis derived a clonal expansion index from normalized ranks of inferred template counts within each repertoire. Generation probabilities in a later analysis came from a VDJ recombination model fitted to out-of-frame rearrangements, and those results were checked against IGoR. In a later analysis, hypergeometric tests were used to score TCR-TCR, TCR-HLA and TCR-CMV co-occurrence, with a repertoire-size bias correction applied to TCR pairs. To estimate false discovery rates, a later analysis permuted the HLA or CMV assignments 20 times. In a later analysis, co-occurring TCRs were grouped using DBSCAN, with TCRdist sequence similarity added in when clustering inside HLA-allele-positive subsets. For co-occurrence clustering, repertoires with fewer than 30,000 or more than 120,000 public chains were excluded, along with five or six repertoires with anomalous nucleotide sharing. TCRdb holds this immuneACCESS table with in-frame rearrangements only. Some clones are missing; in checked studies, unresolved V genes explain under half, and the rest has no known cause. V and J calls and clone size are those listed in that table; D and trimming were worked out from the DNA. The sample table contains over 150,000 clones; only one count was recorded for roughly 77% of them. Together, the top ten hold approximately 8% of the sample.

On this clone itself: What antigen it recognizes has not been identified. Within one base of it there is no much larger clone, and no base qualities were kept.

This receptor was taken from a man aged 25-45 years in good health and CMV-seropositive. The sequence links TRBV5-1 to TRBJ1-2, with the D gene not confidently named. Material for sequencing was PBMCs. The DNA reads TGCGCCAGCAGCCCGGAGGTACAAAACTATGGCTACACCTTC. It specifies CASSPEVQNYGYTF.